This TCR beta chain was documented in a study of cytomegalovirus exposure and HLA in healthy donors. 60 Vbeta and 13 Jbeta primers were used in PCR. Profiling relied on immunoSEQ multiplex PCR, and the TCRdb table lists in-frame clones only, not all of them. The table has around 90,000 clones, roughly 83% seen once. The germline V and J ends were trimmed by 7 bases and 0 bases, with 9 bases remaining between them. CDR1 and CDR2 from the germline V gene are MNHEY and SVGAGI. CDR3 length equals 13 residues. This clone appeared many times. What it recognizes is unknown. General study findings and limits: Per a later analysis, about 15,000 TCR beta sequences showed association with HLA alleles at 0.05 false discovery rate. Accurate HLA-A and HLA-B prediction from TCR beta sequences was reported for most subjects. Rarity held for most TCR sequences, but there were some public TCRs that occurred in many donors. Researchers had no immune exposure information except CMV serostatus available.

This TCR came from a male donor in good health and CMV-seropositive. This chain links TRBV6-5 with TRBJ1-1; D gene unclear. Material for sequencing was PBMCs. The CDR3 bases are TGTGCCAGCACCGAGACACTGAACACTGAAGCTTTCTTT. Protein product: CASTETLNTEAFF.